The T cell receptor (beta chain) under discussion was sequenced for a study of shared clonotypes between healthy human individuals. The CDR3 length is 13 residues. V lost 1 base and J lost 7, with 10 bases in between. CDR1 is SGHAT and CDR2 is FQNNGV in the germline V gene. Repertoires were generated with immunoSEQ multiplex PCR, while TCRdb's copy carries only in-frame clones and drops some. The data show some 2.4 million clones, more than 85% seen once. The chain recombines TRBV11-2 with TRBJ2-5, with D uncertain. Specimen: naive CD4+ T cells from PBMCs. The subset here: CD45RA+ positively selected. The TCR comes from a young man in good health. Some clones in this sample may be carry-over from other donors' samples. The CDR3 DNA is TGTGCCAGCAGCTTAGTAATATCGCGGACCCAGTACTTC. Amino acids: CASSLVISRTQYF. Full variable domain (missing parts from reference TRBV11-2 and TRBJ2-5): EAGVAQSPRYKIIEKRQSVAFWCNPISGHATLYWYQQILGQGPKLLIQFQNNGVVDDSQLPKDRFSAERLKGVDSTLKIQPAKLEDSAVYLCASSLVISRTQYFGPGTRLLVL.